This T cell receptor (beta chain) derives from a study of T cells in localized non-small cell lung cancer. Overall study results and limits: Increased T cell density in blood showed an association with longer overall survival. Uninvolved adjacent lung showed peak T cell clonality, exceeding tumor. Because researchers sequenced only one region of the tumor, heterogeneity is still possible. For the top 100 tumor clones, a median roughly 53 also appeared in adjacent lung.

The CDR3 runs to 17 residues. With 0 bases clipped from V and 4 bases from J, the junction kept 2 bases outside the gene matches. The germline gives CDR1 SGHVS, CDR2 FNYEAQ. Libraries were prepared by immunoSEQ multiplex PCR; TCRdb keeps only in-frame clonotypes and omits some of them. The repertoire holds roughly 66,000 clones, with roughly 90% as singletons. Remarks on this clone: What it binds is not known.

Sample: peripheral blood, taken before any cancer treatment. This clonotype originated in a woman aged 40-69 years with stage I lung adenocarcinoma. The chain carries TRBV7-6 and TRBJ2-3; 15 nucleotides align to TRBD2. The CDR3 bases are TGTGCCAGCAGCTTAGCGAGGACTAGCGGGGGGGCAGATACGCAGTATTTT. The encoded protein is CASSLARTSGGADTQYF.